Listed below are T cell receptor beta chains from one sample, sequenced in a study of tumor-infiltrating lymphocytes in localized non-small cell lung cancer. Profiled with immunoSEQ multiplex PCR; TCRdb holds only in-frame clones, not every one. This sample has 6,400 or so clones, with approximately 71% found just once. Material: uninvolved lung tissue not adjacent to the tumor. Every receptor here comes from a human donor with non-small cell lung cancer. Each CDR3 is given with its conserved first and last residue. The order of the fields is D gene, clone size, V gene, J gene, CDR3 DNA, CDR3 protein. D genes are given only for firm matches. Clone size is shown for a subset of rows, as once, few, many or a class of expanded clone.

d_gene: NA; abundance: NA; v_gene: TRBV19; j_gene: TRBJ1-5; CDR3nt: TGTGCCAGTAGTACCCTGTTTGCCGGTCAGCCCCAGCATTTT; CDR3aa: CASSTLFAGQPQHF
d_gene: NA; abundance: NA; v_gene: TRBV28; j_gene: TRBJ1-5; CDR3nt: TGTGCCAGCAGTTTTAGCGGTAATCAGCCCCAGCATTTT; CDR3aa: CASSFSGNQPQHF
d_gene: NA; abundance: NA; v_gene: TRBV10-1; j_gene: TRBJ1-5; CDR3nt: TGCGCCAGCAGTGAAAACGGCCAGCCCCAGCATTTT; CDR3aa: CASSENGQPQHF
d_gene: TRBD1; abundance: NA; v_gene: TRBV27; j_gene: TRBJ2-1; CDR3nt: TGTGCCAGCAGTCCCGCGGGACAGGGGGGATTTTACAATGAGCAGTTCTTC; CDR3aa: CASSPAGQGGFYNEQFF
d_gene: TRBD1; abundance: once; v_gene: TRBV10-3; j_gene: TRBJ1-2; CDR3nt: TGTGCCATCAGTGTTGGGGACAGGGGGCAAGGCTACACCTTC; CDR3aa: CAISVGDRGQGYTF
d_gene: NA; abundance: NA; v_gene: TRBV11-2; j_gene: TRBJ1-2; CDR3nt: TGTGCCAGCAGCTTAGACGAACAGTTCGGTGGCTACACCTTC; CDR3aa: CASSLDEQFGGYTF
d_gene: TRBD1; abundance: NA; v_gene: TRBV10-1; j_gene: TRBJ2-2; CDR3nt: TGCGCCAGCAGTGAGCCGACAGGGGCAGGGGAGCTGTTTTTT; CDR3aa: CASSEPTGAGELFF
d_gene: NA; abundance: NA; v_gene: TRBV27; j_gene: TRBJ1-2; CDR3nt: TGTGCCAGCAGTGCAATTGGAGGCTATGGCTACACCTTC; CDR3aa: CASSAIGGYGYTF
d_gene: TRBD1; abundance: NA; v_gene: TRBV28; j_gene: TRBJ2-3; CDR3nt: TGTGCCAGCAACCCCCTGACAGGGGGCTCAGATACGCAGTATTTT; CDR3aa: CASNPLTGGSDTQYF
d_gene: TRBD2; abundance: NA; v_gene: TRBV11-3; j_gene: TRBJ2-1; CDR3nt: TGTGCCAGCAGCCAATCCCCACTAGCGCCAAACAATGAGCAGTTCTTC; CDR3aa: CASSQSPLAPNNEQFF